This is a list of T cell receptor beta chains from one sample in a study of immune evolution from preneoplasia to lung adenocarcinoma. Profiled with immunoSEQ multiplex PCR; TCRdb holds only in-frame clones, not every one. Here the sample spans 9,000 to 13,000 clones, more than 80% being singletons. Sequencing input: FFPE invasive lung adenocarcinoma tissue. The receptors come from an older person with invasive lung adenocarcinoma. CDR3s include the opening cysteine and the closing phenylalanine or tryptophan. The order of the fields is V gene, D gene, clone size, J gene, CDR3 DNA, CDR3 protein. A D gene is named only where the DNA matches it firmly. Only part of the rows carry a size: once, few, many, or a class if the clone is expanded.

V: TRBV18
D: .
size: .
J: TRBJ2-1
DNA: TGTGCCAGCTCAGACTGGCGGACCTCATACAATGAGCAGTTCTTC
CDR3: CASSDWRTSYNEQFF

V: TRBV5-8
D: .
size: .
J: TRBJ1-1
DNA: TGTGCCAGCAGCTTGATGGAGAACACTGAAGCTTTCTTT
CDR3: CASSLMENTEAFF

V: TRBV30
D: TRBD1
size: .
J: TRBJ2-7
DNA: TGTGCCTGGAGGAGGGACAGGGGGCTTTGTGAGTACTTC
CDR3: CAWRRDRGLCEYF

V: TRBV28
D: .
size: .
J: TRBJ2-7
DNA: TGTGCCAGCAGTTTCCGCTGGCTTCCCTCCTACGAGCAGTACTTC
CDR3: CASSFRWLPSYEQYF

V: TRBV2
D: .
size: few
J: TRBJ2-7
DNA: TGTGCCACGGCCCTGGGCGGAGCCTACGAGCAGTACTTC
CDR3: CATALGGAYEQYF

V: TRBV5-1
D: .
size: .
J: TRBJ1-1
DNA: TGCGCCAGCAGCTCCGGAGGGGCGAGGAACACTGAAGCTTTCTTT
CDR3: CASSSGGARNTEAFF

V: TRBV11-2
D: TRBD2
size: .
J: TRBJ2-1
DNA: TGTGCCAGCAGCAACGTAGCGGGGGGTGAGCAGTTCTTC
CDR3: CASSNVAGGEQFF

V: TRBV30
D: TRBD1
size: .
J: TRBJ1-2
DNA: TGTGCCTGGAGTGAACAGGGGGGCTATGGCTACACCTTC
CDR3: CAWSEQGGYGYTF

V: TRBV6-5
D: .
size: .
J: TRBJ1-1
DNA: TGTGCCAGCAGTCGTCCGGGGACTGAAGCTTTCTTT
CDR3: CASSRPGTEAFF

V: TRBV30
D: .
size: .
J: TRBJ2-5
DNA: TGTGCCTGGACAGAAGAGTACCAAGAGACCCAGTACTTC
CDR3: CAWTEEYQETQYF

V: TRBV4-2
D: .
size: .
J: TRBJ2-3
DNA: TGTGCCAGCAGCCAAACGGCCCATAATATGAAACAGATAACGCAGTATTTT
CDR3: CASSQTAHNMKQITQYF

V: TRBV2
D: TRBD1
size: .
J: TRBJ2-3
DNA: TGTGCCAGCAACGTGGGACAGGGATTCACAGATACGCAGTATTTT
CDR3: CASNVGQGFTDTQYF

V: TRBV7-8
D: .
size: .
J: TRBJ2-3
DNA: TGTGCCAGCAGCCTACGGGCAACTCAAGGCACAGATACGCCGAAATTT
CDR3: CASSLRATQGTDTPKF

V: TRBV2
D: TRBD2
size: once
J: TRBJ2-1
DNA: TGTGCTTCCGTTGGGGGGGATTACAATGAGCAGTTCTTC
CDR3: CASVGGDYNEQFF

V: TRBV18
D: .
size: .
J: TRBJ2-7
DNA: TGTGCCAGCTCACCACGACAGGACTACGAGCAGTACTTC
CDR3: CASSPRQDYEQYF

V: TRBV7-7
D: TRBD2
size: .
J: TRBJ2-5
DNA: TGTGCTAGCAGCTTGGGACTAGCGGGGGCGACGTACCAAGAGACCCAGTACTTC
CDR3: CASSLGLAGATYQETQYF

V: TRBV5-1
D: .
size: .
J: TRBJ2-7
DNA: TGCGCCAGCAGCTTGGAGGGGCGCGGCTACGAGCAGTACTTC
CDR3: CASSLEGRGYEQYF

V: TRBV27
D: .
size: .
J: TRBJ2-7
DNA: TGTGCCAGCAGTGCCCGGGGCGAGCAGTACTTC
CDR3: CASSARGEQYF

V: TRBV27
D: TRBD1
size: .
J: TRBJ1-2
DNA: TGTGCCAGCAGGGGAAGTAGGGACAGGTACAACTATGGCTACACCTTC
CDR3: CASRGSRDRYNYGYTF

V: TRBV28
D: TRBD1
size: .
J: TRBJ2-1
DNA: TGTGCCAGCAGCCATCGGGACAGCTACAATGAGCAGTTCTTC
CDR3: CASSHRDSYNEQFF

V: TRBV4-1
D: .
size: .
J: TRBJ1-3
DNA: TGCGCCAGCAGCCAAGAACCCCCCATTGAACGGTATTTT
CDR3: CASSQEPPIERYF

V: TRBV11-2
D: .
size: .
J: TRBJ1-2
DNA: TGTGCCAGCAGCTTAGATAGGGCAGCCCTCGGCTATGGCTACACCTTC
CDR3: CASSLDRAALGYGYTF

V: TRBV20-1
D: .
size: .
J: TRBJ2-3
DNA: TGCAGTGCCCTTTGGGAGGATACGCAGTATTTT
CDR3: CSALWEDTQYF

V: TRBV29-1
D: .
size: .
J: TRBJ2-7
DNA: TGCAGCGTGGTGACCGGCCCCGCCGAGCAGTACTTC
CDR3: CSVVTGPAEQYF

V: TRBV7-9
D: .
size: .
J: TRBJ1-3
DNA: TGTGCCAGCAGCCCTGGGTACAGTTCAAACACCATATATTTT
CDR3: CASSPGYSSNTIYF

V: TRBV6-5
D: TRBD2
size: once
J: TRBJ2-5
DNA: TGTGCCAGCAGTTGGACTAGCGGGGGGTATCAGGAGACCCAGTACTTC
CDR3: CASSWTSGGYQETQYF

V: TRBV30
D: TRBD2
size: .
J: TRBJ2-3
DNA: TGTGCCTGGAGGGAGACGGGGGGGCCCGCAGATACGCAGTATTTT
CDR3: CAWRETGGPADTQYF

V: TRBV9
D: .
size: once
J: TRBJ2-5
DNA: TGTGCCAGCAGCTCAGAGGGTGGATGGGAGACCCAGTACTTC
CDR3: CASSSEGGWETQYF

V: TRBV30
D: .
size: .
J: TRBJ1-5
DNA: TGTGCCTGGAGCGCCGGACGGGTCAATCAGCCCCAGCATTTT
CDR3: CAWSAGRVNQPQHF

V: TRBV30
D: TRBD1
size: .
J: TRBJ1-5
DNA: TGTGCCTGGAACAGGGGGAATCAGCCCCAGCATTTT
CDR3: CAWNRGNQPQHF

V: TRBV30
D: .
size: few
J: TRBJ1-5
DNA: TGTGCCTGGAGTGTACCCCCCGGGCCGCTTGATCAGCCCCAGCATTTT
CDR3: CAWSVPPGPLDQPQHF

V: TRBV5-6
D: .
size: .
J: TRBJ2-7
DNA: TGTGCCAGCAGCCGGCCGGGCTACCCCTACGAGCAGTACTTC
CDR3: CASSRPGYPYEQYF

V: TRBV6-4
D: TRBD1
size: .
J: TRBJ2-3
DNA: TGTGCCAGCAGTGACTCAGGACAGGGGGCAGATACGCAGTATTTT
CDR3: CASSDSGQGADTQYF

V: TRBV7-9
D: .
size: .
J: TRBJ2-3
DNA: TGTGCCAGCAGCTTATGGGGCGAGAGGGCCCCAGATACGCAGTATTTT
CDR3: CASSLWGERAPDTQYF

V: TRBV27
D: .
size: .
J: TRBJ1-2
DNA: TGTGCCAGCAGTTTCCTTGTCGGCGGGGGGACTAACTATGGCTACACCTTC
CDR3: CASSFLVGGGTNYGYTF

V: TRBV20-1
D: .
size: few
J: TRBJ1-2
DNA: TGCAGTGCTAGAGATCAGGATGGCTACACCTTC
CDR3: CSARDQDGYTF

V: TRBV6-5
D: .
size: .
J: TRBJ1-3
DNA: TGTGCCAGCAGTTACTCGACTCTTGGAAACACCATATATTTT
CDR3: CASSYSTLGNTIYF

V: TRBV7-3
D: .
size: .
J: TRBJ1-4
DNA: TGTGCCAGCAGCCTGGGGGGCCCCCCAGGGGAAAAACTGTTTTTT
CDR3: CASSLGGPPGEKLFF

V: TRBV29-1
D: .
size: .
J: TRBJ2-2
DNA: TGCAGCGTTCGGGAGATCACCGGGGAGCTGTTTTTT
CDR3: CSVREITGELFF

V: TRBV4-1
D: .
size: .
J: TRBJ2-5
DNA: TGCGCCAGCAGCCAAGGGACGGGTGGGTACCAAGAGACCCAGTACTTC
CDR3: CASSQGTGGYQETQYF

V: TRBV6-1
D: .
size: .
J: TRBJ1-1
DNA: TGTGCCAGCAGTGCATTCATTCCGAACACTGAAGCTTTCTTT
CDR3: CASSAFIPNTEAFF

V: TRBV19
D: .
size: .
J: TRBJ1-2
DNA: TGTGCCAGTAGAGAGGGAACTGGCTACACCTTC
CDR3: CASREGTGYTF

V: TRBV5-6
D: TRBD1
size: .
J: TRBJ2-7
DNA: TGTGCCAGCAGTTGGGACAGATCCTACGAGCAGTACTTC
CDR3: CASSWDRSYEQYF

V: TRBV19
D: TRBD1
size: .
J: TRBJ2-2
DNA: TGTGCCAGTAAGTCGGGACAGGGCTTCGCCGGGGAGCTGTTTTTT
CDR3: CASKSGQGFAGELFF

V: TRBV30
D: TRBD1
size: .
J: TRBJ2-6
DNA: TGTGCTTGGACTACAGGGGGCGCGGTCTCTGGGGCCAACGTCCTGACTTTC
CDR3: CAWTTGGAVSGANVLTF

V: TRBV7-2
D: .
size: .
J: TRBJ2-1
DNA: TGTGCCAGCAGCTTAGCGCATACAGGTTCCTACAATGAGCAGTTCTTC
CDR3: CASSLAHTGSYNEQFF

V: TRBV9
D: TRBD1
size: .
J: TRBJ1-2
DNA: TGTGCCAGCAGCACAAATACCGGGACAGGGAATGGCTACACCTTC
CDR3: CASSTNTGTGNGYTF

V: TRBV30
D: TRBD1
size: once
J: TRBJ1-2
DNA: TGTGCCTGGAGTGTTCTACAGGGGAACTATGGCTACACCTTC
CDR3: CAWSVLQGNYGYTF

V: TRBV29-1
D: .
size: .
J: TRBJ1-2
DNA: TGCAGCGCCGACGGGGTTTCGGCAATGCGCTACACCTTC
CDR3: CSADGVSAMRYTF

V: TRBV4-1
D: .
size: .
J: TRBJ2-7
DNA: TGCGCCAGCAGCCAAGAAGAGAGGGACTACGAGCAGTACTTC
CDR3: CASSQEERDYEQYF

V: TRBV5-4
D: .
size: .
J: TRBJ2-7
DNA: TGTGCCAGCAGTAAGGTGGGGGGCTACGAGCAGTACTTC
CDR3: CASSKVGGYEQYF